These T cell receptor beta chains were read from a single sample in a study of beta chain features in type 1 diabetes. Clones were read by immunoSEQ multiplex PCR, and TCRdb kept only the in-frame ones, dropping some. The table records about 250,000 clones, less than 15% of them present only once. The sample consisted of naive CD4+ T cells from blood. The source of these receptors is a middle-aged woman in good health. Both conserved end residues are part of each CDR3. Each record gives: CDR3 DNA, CDR3 protein, V gene, J gene, clone size, D gene. D genes are given only for firm matches. Part of the rows lack a size; the others show once, few, many or a class for expanded clones.

cdr3_nt: TGTGCCAGTAACGGCGGGACTACTCACAATGAGCAGTTCTTC
cdr3_aa: CASNGGTTHNEQFF
v_call: TRBV19
j_call: TRBJ2-1
clone_size: few
d_call: TRBD2

cdr3_nt: TGCGCCAGCAGCTTGGACGGGTCATCCGGGGAGCTGTTTTTT
cdr3_aa: CASSLDGSSGELFF
v_call: TRBV5-1
j_call: TRBJ2-2
clone_size: -
d_call: -

cdr3_nt: TGTGCCAGTAGTATCTTATCCGGGACTGAGGAAGAGACCCAGTACTTC
cdr3_aa: CASSILSGTEEETQYF
v_call: TRBV19
j_call: TRBJ2-5
clone_size: -
d_call: -

cdr3_nt: TGTGCCAGCAGCGTAGGAAAACAGGGGGGCACTGAAGCTTTCTTT
cdr3_aa: CASSVGKQGGTEAFF
v_call: TRBV9
j_call: TRBJ1-1
clone_size: few
d_call: TRBD1

cdr3_nt: TGCGCCAGCCGGGCAGGGCCAAATGAAAAACTGTTTTTT
cdr3_aa: CASRAGPNEKLFF
v_call: TRBV23-1
j_call: TRBJ1-4
clone_size: many
d_call: -

cdr3_nt: TGTGCCAGCAGCTTAGCCAGGGGGACCTACAATGAGCAGTTCTTC
cdr3_aa: CASSLARGTYNEQFF
v_call: TRBV11-2
j_call: TRBJ2-1
clone_size: -
d_call: TRBD1

cdr3_nt: TGTGCCACCGGATTCGACAGTTCTTCTCCCTACGAGCAGTACTTC
cdr3_aa: CATGFDSSSPYEQYF
v_call: TRBV6-5
j_call: TRBJ2-7
clone_size: -
d_call: -

cdr3_nt: TGCGCCAGCAGCTTGGGTGGCCCTAGCGGGCCCTCCTACGAGCAGTACTTC
cdr3_aa: CASSLGGPSGPSYEQYF
v_call: TRBV5-1
j_call: TRBJ2-7
clone_size: -
d_call: TRBD2

cdr3_nt: TGTGCTAGTGGTTTGGTACTGGGGCAGGGGCAATCCTACGAGCAGTACTTC
cdr3_aa: CASGLVLGQGQSYEQYF
v_call: TRBV12-5
j_call: TRBJ2-7
clone_size: few
d_call: -

cdr3_nt: TGTGCCAGCAGCTTCGGCGGGGGCGGCTCCTACGAGCAGTACTTC
cdr3_aa: CASSFGGGGSYEQYF
v_call: TRBV5-8
j_call: TRBJ2-7
clone_size: few
d_call: -

cdr3_nt: TGTGCCAGCAGCTTCCAGGGCGCAGATACGCAGTATTTT
cdr3_aa: CASSFQGADTQYF
v_call: TRBV7-2
j_call: TRBJ2-3
clone_size: few
d_call: -

cdr3_nt: TGCGCCAGCGCCAGGGTAACTTCCTACGAGCAGTACTTC
cdr3_aa: CASARVTSYEQYF
v_call: TRBV10-2
j_call: TRBJ2-7
clone_size: few
d_call: -

cdr3_nt: TGCGCCAGCAGCTTTCAGGACAGGGACTACGAGCAGTACTTC
cdr3_aa: CASSFQDRDYEQYF
v_call: TRBV5-1
j_call: TRBJ2-7
clone_size: -
d_call: TRBD1

cdr3_nt: TGTGCCATCAGCGGCCGGGACAGGGGTAATGGCTACACCTTC
cdr3_aa: CAISGRDRGNGYTF
v_call: TRBV10-3
j_call: TRBJ1-2
clone_size: -
d_call: TRBD1

cdr3_nt: TGTGCCAGCAGCTTGGCCCGGGGTGGCACTGAAGCTTTCTTT
cdr3_aa: CASSLARGGTEAFF
v_call: TRBV5-4
j_call: TRBJ1-1
clone_size: -
d_call: -

cdr3_nt: TGTGCCATCAGACCTCCAGCTAGAACTGAAGCTTTCTTT
cdr3_aa: CAIRPPARTEAFF
v_call: TRBV10-3
j_call: TRBJ1-1
clone_size: few
d_call: -

cdr3_nt: TGTGCCAGCAGCGTAGGGACAGGGTTCCACGAGCAGTACTTC
cdr3_aa: CASSVGTGFHEQYF
v_call: TRBV9
j_call: TRBJ2-7
clone_size: -
d_call: TRBD1

cdr3_nt: TGTGCCAGCAGCTGGGGACAGGGTGGGGCTTATCAGCCCCAGCATTTT
cdr3_aa: CASSWGQGGAYQPQHF
v_call: TRBV7-9
j_call: TRBJ1-5
clone_size: -
d_call: TRBD1

cdr3_nt: TGTGCTAGTGGACCTCTGGACAGGGTCAGCAATCAGCCCCAGCATTTT
cdr3_aa: CASGPLDRVSNQPQHF
v_call: TRBV12-5
j_call: TRBJ1-5
clone_size: few
d_call: TRBD1

cdr3_nt: TGTGCCAGCAGCGTGGGCAGCAGTTCCGGTACAGATACGCAGTATTTT
cdr3_aa: CASSVGSSSGTDTQYF
v_call: TRBV9
j_call: TRBJ2-3
clone_size: -
d_call: -

cdr3_nt: TGTGCCAGCAGCTTGCGACAGGGAACTGAAGCTTTCTTT
cdr3_aa: CASSLRQGTEAFF
v_call: TRBV11-2
j_call: TRBJ1-1
clone_size: few
d_call: TRBD1

cdr3_nt: TGTGCCAGCTCACCAAGGACTAGCGGGGTCCAAGAGACCCAGTACTTC
cdr3_aa: CASSPRTSGVQETQYF
v_call: TRBV18
j_call: TRBJ2-5
clone_size: -
d_call: TRBD2

cdr3_nt: TGTGCCAGTAGTATAGATCTAGCGGGGAGCACAGATACGCAGTATTTT
cdr3_aa: CASSIDLAGSTDTQYF
v_call: TRBV19
j_call: TRBJ2-3
clone_size: -
d_call: TRBD2

cdr3_nt: TGTGCCACCAGCAGAGGCTCAGTCTATGGCTACACCTTC
cdr3_aa: CATSRGSVYGYTF
v_call: TRBV15
j_call: TRBJ1-2
clone_size: few
d_call: -

cdr3_nt: TGTGCCAGCTCACCGGGGGGGCCCCCCTACGAGCAGTACTTC
cdr3_aa: CASSPGGPPYEQYF
v_call: TRBV18
j_call: TRBJ2-7
clone_size: -
d_call: -

cdr3_nt: TGCGCCAGCAGCTCAGACTCTAGCACAGATACGCAGTATTTT
cdr3_aa: CASSSDSSTDTQYF
v_call: TRBV5-1
j_call: TRBJ2-3
clone_size: -
d_call: -

cdr3_nt: TGTGCCAGCACCCTCCCCCGGGGGGACCACGAGCAGTACTTC
cdr3_aa: CASTLPRGDHEQYF
v_call: TRBV6-5
j_call: TRBJ2-7
clone_size: -
d_call: TRBD2

cdr3_nt: TGTGCCAGCAGCTTCCGACTGGCGGGGGGAGTAGGTGAGCAGTTCTTC
cdr3_aa: CASSFRLAGGVGEQFF
v_call: TRBV9
j_call: TRBJ2-1
clone_size: -
d_call: TRBD2

cdr3_nt: TGTGCCAGTAGTATACGCGACAGGGCATCAGAGACCCAGTACTTC
cdr3_aa: CASSIRDRASETQYF
v_call: TRBV19
j_call: TRBJ2-5
clone_size: -
d_call: TRBD1

cdr3_nt: TGTGCCAGCAGCTTAGTATTGTCAGCAGATACGCAGTATTTT
cdr3_aa: CASSLVLSADTQYF
v_call: TRBV7-8
j_call: TRBJ2-3
clone_size: -
d_call: -

cdr3_nt: TGCAGCGTTCAGGGGACAGGGGGCCACGAGCAGTACTTC
cdr3_aa: CSVQGTGGHEQYF
v_call: TRBV29-1
j_call: TRBJ2-7
clone_size: few
d_call: TRBD1

cdr3_nt: TGTGCCATCAGGAAGCAGGGTCCTTCTGGAAACACCATATATTTT
cdr3_aa: CAIRKQGPSGNTIYF
v_call: TRBV10-3
j_call: TRBJ1-3
clone_size: -
d_call: -

cdr3_nt: TGTGCCAGCAGCCAGGACACCCGCGGGAATGGCTACACCTTC
cdr3_aa: CASSQDTRGNGYTF
v_call: TRBV4-2
j_call: TRBJ1-2
clone_size: few
d_call: -

cdr3_nt: TGTGCCACCAGCCGGACTAGCGGCTTAGCCAAAAACATTCAGTACTTC
cdr3_aa: CATSRTSGLAKNIQYF
v_call: TRBV15
j_call: TRBJ2-4
clone_size: many
d_call: TRBD2

cdr3_nt: TGTGCCAGCAGCTTAGCAACCTACGAGCAGTACTTC
cdr3_aa: CASSLATYEQYF
v_call: TRBV13
j_call: TRBJ2-7
clone_size: few
d_call: -

cdr3_nt: TGTGCCAGCAGCCACAGGGGGAATTCACCCCTCCACTTT
cdr3_aa: CASSHRGNSPLHF
v_call: TRBV14
j_call: TRBJ1-6
clone_size: -
d_call: TRBD1

cdr3_nt: TGTGCCAGCAGCTTACTCGGCGGGGAACAGCCCCAGCATTTT
cdr3_aa: CASSLLGGEQPQHF
v_call: TRBV7-8
j_call: TRBJ1-5
clone_size: -
d_call: -

cdr3_nt: TGTGCCAGCAGCTTCGCCAAGGGGGCCGTTGATGAGCAGTTCTTC
cdr3_aa: CASSFAKGAVDEQFF
v_call: TRBV7-2
j_call: TRBJ2-1
clone_size: -
d_call: TRBD1

cdr3_nt: TGTGCCAGCAGCCAAGTTCTAGCGGGGGGAGAGACCCAGTACTTC
cdr3_aa: CASSQVLAGGETQYF
v_call: TRBV5-4
j_call: TRBJ2-5
clone_size: -
d_call: TRBD2